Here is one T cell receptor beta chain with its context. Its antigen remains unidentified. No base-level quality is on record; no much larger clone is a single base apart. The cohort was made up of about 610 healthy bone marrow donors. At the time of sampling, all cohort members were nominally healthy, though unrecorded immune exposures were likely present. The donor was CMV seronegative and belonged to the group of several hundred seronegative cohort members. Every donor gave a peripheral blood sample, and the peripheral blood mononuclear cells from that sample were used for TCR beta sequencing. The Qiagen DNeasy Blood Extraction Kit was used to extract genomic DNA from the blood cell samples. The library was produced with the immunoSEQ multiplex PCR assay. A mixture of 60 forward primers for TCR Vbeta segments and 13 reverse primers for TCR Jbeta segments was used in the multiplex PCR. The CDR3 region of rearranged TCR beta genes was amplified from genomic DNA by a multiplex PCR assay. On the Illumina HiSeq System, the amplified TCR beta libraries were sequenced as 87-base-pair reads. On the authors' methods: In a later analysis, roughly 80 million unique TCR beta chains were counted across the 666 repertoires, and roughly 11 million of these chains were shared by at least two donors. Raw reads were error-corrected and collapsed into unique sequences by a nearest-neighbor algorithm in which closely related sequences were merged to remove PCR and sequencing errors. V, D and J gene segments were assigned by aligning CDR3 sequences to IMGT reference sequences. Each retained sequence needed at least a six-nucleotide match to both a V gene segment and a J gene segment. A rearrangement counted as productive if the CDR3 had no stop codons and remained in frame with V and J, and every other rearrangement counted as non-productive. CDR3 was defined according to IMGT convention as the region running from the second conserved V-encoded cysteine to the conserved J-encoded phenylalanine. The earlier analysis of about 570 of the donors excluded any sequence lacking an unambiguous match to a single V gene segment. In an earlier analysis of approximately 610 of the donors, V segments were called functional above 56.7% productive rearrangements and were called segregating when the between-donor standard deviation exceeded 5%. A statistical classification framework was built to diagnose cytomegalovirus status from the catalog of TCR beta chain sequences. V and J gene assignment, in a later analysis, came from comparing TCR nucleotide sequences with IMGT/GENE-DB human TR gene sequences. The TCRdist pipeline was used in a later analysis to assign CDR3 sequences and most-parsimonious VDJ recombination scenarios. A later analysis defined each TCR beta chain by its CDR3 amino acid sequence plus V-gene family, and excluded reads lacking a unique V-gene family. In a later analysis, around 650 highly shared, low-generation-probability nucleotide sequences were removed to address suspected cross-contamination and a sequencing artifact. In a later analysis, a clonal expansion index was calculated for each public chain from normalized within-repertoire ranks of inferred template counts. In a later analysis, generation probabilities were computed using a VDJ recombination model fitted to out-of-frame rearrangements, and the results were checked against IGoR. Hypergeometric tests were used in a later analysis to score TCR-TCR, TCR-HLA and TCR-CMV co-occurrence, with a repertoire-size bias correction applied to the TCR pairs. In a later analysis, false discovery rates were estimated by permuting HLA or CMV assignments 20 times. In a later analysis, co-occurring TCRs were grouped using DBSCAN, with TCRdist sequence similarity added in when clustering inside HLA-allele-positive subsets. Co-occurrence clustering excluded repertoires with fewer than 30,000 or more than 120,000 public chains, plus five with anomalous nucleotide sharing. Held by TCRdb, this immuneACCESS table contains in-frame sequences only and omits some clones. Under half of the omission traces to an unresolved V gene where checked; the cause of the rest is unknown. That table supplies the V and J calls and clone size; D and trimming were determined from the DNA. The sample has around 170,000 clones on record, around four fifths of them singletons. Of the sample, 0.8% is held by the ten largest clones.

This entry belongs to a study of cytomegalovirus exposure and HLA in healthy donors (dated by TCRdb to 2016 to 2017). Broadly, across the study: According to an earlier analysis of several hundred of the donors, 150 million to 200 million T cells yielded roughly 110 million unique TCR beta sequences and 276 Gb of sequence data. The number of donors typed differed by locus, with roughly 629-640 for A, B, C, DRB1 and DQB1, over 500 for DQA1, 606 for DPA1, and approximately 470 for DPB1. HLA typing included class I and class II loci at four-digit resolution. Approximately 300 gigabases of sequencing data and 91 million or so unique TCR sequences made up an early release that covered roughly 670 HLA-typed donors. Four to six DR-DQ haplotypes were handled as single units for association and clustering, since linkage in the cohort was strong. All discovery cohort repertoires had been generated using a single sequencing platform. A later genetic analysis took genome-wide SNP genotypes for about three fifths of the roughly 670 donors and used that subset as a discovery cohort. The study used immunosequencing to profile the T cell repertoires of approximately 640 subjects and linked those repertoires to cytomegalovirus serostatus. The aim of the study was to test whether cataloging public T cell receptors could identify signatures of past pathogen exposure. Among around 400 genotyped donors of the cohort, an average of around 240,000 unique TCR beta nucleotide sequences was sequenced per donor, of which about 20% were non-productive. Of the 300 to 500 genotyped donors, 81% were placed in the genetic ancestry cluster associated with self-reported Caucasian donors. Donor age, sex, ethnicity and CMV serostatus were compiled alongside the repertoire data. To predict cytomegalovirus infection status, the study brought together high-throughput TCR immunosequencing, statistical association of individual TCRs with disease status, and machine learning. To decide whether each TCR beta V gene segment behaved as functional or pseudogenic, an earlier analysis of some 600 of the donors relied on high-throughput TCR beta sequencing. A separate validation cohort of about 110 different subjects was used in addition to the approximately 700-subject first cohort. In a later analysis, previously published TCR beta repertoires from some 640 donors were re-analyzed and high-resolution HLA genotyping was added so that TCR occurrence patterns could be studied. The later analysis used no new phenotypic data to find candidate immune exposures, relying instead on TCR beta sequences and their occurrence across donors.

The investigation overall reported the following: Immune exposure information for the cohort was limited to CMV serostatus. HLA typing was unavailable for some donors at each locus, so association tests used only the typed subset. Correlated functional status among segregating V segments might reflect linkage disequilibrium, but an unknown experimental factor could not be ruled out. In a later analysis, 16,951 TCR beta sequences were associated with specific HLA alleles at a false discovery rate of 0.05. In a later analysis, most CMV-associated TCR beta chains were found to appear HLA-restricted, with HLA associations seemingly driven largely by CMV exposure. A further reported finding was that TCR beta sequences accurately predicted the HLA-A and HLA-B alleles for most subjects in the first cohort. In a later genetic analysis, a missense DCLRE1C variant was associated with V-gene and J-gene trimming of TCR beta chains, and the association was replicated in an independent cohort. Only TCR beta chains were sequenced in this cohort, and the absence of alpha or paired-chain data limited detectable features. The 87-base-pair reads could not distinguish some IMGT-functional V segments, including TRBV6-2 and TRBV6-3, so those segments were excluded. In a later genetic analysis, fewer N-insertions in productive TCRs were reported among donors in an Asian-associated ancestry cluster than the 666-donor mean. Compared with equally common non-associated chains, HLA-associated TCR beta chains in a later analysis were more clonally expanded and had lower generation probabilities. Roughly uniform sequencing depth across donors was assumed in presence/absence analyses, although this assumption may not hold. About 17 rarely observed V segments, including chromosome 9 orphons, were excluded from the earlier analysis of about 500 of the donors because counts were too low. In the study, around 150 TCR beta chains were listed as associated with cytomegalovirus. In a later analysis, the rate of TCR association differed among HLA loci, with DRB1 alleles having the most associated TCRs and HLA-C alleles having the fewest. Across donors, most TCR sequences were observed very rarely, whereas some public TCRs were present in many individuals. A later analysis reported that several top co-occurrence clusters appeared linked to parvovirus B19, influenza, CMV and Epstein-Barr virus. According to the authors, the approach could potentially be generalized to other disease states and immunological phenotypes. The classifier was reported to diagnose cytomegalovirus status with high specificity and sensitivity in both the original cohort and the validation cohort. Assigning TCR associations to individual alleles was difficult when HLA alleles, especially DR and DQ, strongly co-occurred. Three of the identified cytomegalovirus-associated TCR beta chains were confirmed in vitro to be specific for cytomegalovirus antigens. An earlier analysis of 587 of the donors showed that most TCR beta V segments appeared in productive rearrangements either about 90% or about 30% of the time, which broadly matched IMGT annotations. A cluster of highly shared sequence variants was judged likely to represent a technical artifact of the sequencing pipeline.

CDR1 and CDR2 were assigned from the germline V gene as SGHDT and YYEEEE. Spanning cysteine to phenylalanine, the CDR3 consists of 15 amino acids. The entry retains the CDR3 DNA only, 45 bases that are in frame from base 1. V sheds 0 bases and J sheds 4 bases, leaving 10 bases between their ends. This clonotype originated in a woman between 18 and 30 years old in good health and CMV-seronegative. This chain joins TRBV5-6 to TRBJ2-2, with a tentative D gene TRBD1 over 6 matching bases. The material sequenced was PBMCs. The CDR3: CASSLAQGFTGELFF. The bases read TGTGCCAGCAGCTTGGCACAGGGATTCACCGGGGAGCTGTTTTTT.